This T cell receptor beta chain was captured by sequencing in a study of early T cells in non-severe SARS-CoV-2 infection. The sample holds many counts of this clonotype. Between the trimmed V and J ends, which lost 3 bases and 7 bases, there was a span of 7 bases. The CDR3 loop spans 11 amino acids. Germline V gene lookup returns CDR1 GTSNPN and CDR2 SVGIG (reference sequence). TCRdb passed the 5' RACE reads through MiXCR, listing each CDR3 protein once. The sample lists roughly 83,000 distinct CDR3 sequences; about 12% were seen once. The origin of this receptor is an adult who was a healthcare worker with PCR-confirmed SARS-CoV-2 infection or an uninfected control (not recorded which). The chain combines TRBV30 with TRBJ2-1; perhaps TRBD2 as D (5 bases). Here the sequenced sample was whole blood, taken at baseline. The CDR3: CAWSGLNEQFF. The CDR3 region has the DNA TGTGCCTGGAGCGGACTTAATGAGCAGTTCTTC.